This record looks at one T cell receptor beta chain sequence and its context. The antigen is unknown. TCRdb itself ran the RT-PCR reads through MiXCR, one entry per CDR3 protein. Among 630,000 or so distinct CDR3 sequences, around a sixth were seen once, and the ten largest hold 11%. The record originates from a study of response to subunit inactivated influenza vaccine. The study, taken as a whole, reports: Each seasonal influenza vaccination, the authors suggested, recruits few new T cells.

CDR1 KGHSH and CDR2 LQKENI come from the germline V gene. The CDR3 is made up of 15 amino acids. V lost 6 bases and J lost 6; bases outside the gene matches: 5. The chain links TRBV18 to TRBJ2-3; 14 bases are shared with TRBD2. Sequences were derived from PBMCs from blood, sampled 11 to 12 days after vaccination. This clonotype was sampled from a man aged 45-65 years who received an inactivated influenza vaccine. CDR3 protein: CASSPGLAGVDTQYF. DNA for the CDR3: TGTGCCAGCTCCCCGGGACTAGCGGGAGTGGATACGCAGTATTTT.